This entry describes one TCR beta chain. Its antigen is undetermined. The data originate from a study of cytomegalovirus exposure and HLA in healthy donors. Study observations and caveats: In a later analysis, across HLA loci, associated TCR counts were highest for DRB1, lowest for HLA-C. The likely origin of a cluster of highly shared sequence variants was a sequencing artifact. Reportedly, cytomegalovirus status was diagnosed with high sensitivity and specificity.

The CDR3 sequence is 17 residues long. With V trimmed by 2 bases and J by 1 base, 4 bases remained unmatched. Germline V gene data show CDR1 as ENHRY and CDR2 as SYGVKD. It was with 60 Vbeta and 13 Jbeta primers that the PCR ran. Produced via immunoSEQ multiplex PCR; TCRdb's table is partial and in-frame only. The sample includes 40,000 to 55,000 clones, 70% to 80% seen only once; the top ten take roughly 3.4%. The specimen sequenced was PBMCs. This chain joins TRBV10-3 and TRBJ2-2, with 10 bases matching TRBD2. The TCR sequence derives from a woman aged 25-40 years in good health and CMV-seronegative. The CDR3 sequence: CAISEPGLAVNTGELFF. The CDR3, as DNA: TGTGCCATCAGTGAGCCAGGACTAGCGGTGAACACCGGGGAGCTGTTTTTT.